The rows below give T cell receptor beta chains drawn from one sample of a study of T-cell memory formation after mild COVID-19. TCRdb analysed the 5' RACE reads with MiXCR anew, one entry per CDR3 protein. Of about 250,000 distinct CDR3 sequences listed, under 20% are singletons. Sequencing was carried out using PBMCs or a T cell subset sorted from them (not recorded which). These receptors were taken from a man aged 18 to 30 who had mild COVID-19 (a few samples of this study predate the infection). Cell type and time point are not known. Both conserved end residues are part of each CDR3. Fields, in order: V gene, clone size, J gene, D gene, CDR3 length, CDR3 DNA, CDR3 protein. A D gene is named only where the DNA matches it firmly. Some rows have no size entry. The others give once, few or many, or a class for an expanded clone.

v_call: TRBV4-3; clone_size: few; j_call: TRBJ2-7; d_call: TRBD2; cdr3_length: 14; cdr3_nt: TGCGCCAGCAGCCTCTGGACTAGCTCCTACGAGCAGTACTTC; cdr3_aa: CASSLWTSSYEQYF
v_call: TRBV20-1; clone_size: few; j_call: TRBJ1-1; d_call: -; cdr3_length: 14; cdr3_nt: TGCAGTGCTAGAAAGACAGGTCCGAACACTGAAGCTTTCTTT; cdr3_aa: CSARKTGPNTEAFF
v_call: TRBV20-1; clone_size: -; j_call: TRBJ2-1; d_call: -; cdr3_length: 15; cdr3_nt: TGCAGTGCTAGCCCCGGGGGTTCAGTTAACAATGAGCAGTTCTTC; cdr3_aa: CSASPGGSVNNEQFF
v_call: TRBV4-3; clone_size: -; j_call: TRBJ2-5; d_call: TRBD2; cdr3_length: 18; cdr3_nt: TGCGCCAGCAGCCAAGATCACCAGCGGGGGACATACCAAGAGACCCAGTACTTC; cdr3_aa: CASSQDHQRGTYQETQYF
v_call: TRBV6-5; clone_size: few; j_call: TRBJ2-1; d_call: -; cdr3_length: 15; cdr3_nt: TGTGCCAGCAGCTCCTCCGGGACTCATTACAATGAGCAGTTCTTC; cdr3_aa: CASSSSGTHYNEQFF
v_call: TRBV7-2; clone_size: few; j_call: TRBJ1-1; d_call: -; cdr3_length: 15; cdr3_nt: TGTGCCAGCAGCCCAGTCCAGGTGCTGAACACTGAAGCTTTCTTT; cdr3_aa: CASSPVQVLNTEAFF
v_call: TRBV5-1; clone_size: few; j_call: TRBJ2-5; d_call: TRBD1; cdr3_length: 14; cdr3_nt: TGCGCCAGCAGCTTGTCGGGACAGGAAGAGACCCAGTACTTC; cdr3_aa: CASSLSGQEETQYF
v_call: TRBV7-2; clone_size: -; j_call: TRBJ1-4; d_call: -; cdr3_length: 13; cdr3_nt: TGTGCCAGCAGACCCGCGTCGGGGGAAAAACTGTTTTTT; cdr3_aa: CASRPASGEKLFF
v_call: TRBV5-1; clone_size: many; j_call: TRBJ2-3; d_call: -; cdr3_length: 16; cdr3_nt: TGCGCCAGTAGCCGACCGGCCCAAAGCGGCACAGATACGCAGTATTTT; cdr3_aa: CASSRPAQSGTDTQYF
v_call: TRBV2; clone_size: few; j_call: TRBJ2-2; d_call: -; cdr3_length: 14; cdr3_nt: TGTGCCAGCAGTGGCCGGACTACATCCGGGGAGCTGTTTTTT; cdr3_aa: CASSGRTTSGELFF
v_call: TRBV10-3; clone_size: -; j_call: TRBJ2-7; d_call: -; cdr3_length: 15; cdr3_nt: TGTGCCATCAGTGGGGGAGACATATCCGCCTACGAGCAGTACTTC; cdr3_aa: CAISGGDISAYEQYF
v_call: TRBV7-6; clone_size: many; j_call: TRBJ2-2; d_call: TRBD2; cdr3_length: 16; cdr3_nt: TGTGCCAGCAGCTTAAACAGCGGGGGAAACACCGGGGAGCTGTTTTTT; cdr3_aa: CASSLNSGGNTGELFF
v_call: TRBV12-5; clone_size: many; j_call: TRBJ2-1; d_call: TRBD1; cdr3_length: 14; cdr3_nt: TGTGCTAGTGGTTTCGGGACAGGAGTCTTTGAGCAGTTCTTC; cdr3_aa: CASGFGTGVFEQFF
v_call: TRBV20-1; clone_size: -; j_call: TRBJ1-5; d_call: -; cdr3_length: 14; cdr3_nt: TGCAGTGCTAGAGTGGCAGGGAGCAATCAGCCCCAGCATTTT; cdr3_aa: CSARVAGSNQPQHF
v_call: TRBV6-2/TRBV6-3; clone_size: few; j_call: TRBJ2-3; d_call: -; cdr3_length: 16; cdr3_nt: TGTGCCAGCAGCCGCGAGGAGTTTCCCTCCCGAGATACGCAGTATTTT; cdr3_aa: CASSREEFPSRDTQYF
v_call: TRBV6-5; clone_size: -; j_call: TRBJ1-1; d_call: TRBD1; cdr3_length: 16; cdr3_nt: TGTGCCAGCAGGCCCCGGGACAGGGGGTCGGGCACTGAAGCTTTCTTT; cdr3_aa: CASRPRDRGSGTEAFF
v_call: TRBV4-3; clone_size: -; j_call: TRBJ2-2; d_call: TRBD1; cdr3_length: 15; cdr3_nt: TGCGCCAGCAGCCGGGCAAGGACAGGGTCAGGGGAGCTGTTTTTT; cdr3_aa: CASSRARTGSGELFF
v_call: TRBV27; clone_size: many; j_call: TRBJ1-2; d_call: -; cdr3_length: 14; cdr3_nt: TGTGCCAGCAGTTTAAACGACGGACAGTATGGCTACACCTTC; cdr3_aa: CASSLNDGQYGYTF
v_call: TRBV5-1; clone_size: few; j_call: TRBJ2-7; d_call: -; cdr3_length: 12; cdr3_nt: TGCGCCAGCAGATTGGCCCTGGGAGAGCAGTACTTC; cdr3_aa: CASRLALGEQYF
v_call: TRBV4-1; clone_size: -; j_call: TRBJ2-1; d_call: TRBD1; cdr3_length: 15; cdr3_nt: TGCGCCAGCAGCCTAGGGGACAGGGTCTACACTGAGCAGTTCTTC; cdr3_aa: CASSLGDRVYTEQFF
v_call: TRBV27; clone_size: -; j_call: TRBJ1-6; d_call: -; cdr3_length: 15; cdr3_nt: TGTGCCAGCAGTTTCCTTGGGCTGGAGGGTACGCCCCTCAACTTT; cdr3_aa: CASSFLGLEGTPLNF
v_call: TRBV7-2; clone_size: few; j_call: TRBJ1-3; d_call: -; cdr3_length: 14; cdr3_nt: TGTGCCAGCAGCTTTAGGGGTTATGGAAACACCATATATTTT; cdr3_aa: CASSFRGYGNTIYF
v_call: TRBV12-3/TRBV12-4; clone_size: -; j_call: TRBJ1-2; d_call: -; cdr3_length: 13; cdr3_nt: TGTGCCAGCAGTGAAACAGGGATACCCGGCTACACCTTC; cdr3_aa: CASSETGIPGYTF
v_call: TRBV5-1; clone_size: -; j_call: TRBJ2-7; d_call: -; cdr3_length: 13; cdr3_nt: TGCGCCAGCAGCTTGCCAGGGGCCTACGAGCAGTACTTC; cdr3_aa: CASSLPGAYEQYF
v_call: TRBV7-2; clone_size: many; j_call: TRBJ2-2; d_call: -; cdr3_length: 17; cdr3_nt: TGTGCCAGCAGCTCTTTCAGGACGGACGCGAACACCGGGGAGCTGTTTTTT; cdr3_aa: CASSSFRTDANTGELFF
v_call: TRBV7-9; clone_size: -; j_call: TRBJ2-3; d_call: TRBD2; cdr3_length: 16; cdr3_nt: TGTGCCAGCAGCTTAGTGGATAGCGGGGACCCAGATACGCAGTATTTT; cdr3_aa: CASSLVDSGDPDTQYF
v_call: TRBV5-1; clone_size: -; j_call: TRBJ1-3; d_call: -; cdr3_length: 13; cdr3_nt: TGCGCCAGCAGCTTGGGGGGCCCGGACACCATATATTTT; cdr3_aa: CASSLGGPDTIYF
v_call: TRBV4-3; clone_size: -; j_call: TRBJ2-1; d_call: TRBD1; cdr3_length: 16; cdr3_nt: TGCGCCAGCAGCCAAGTCTGGACAGGGACATACAATGAGCAGTTCTTC; cdr3_aa: CASSQVWTGTYNEQFF
v_call: TRBV5-5; clone_size: -; j_call: TRBJ2-3; d_call: -; cdr3_length: 15; cdr3_nt: TGTGCCAGCAGCTCCCCCGGAACTAGCACAGATACGCAGTATTTT; cdr3_aa: CASSSPGTSTDTQYF
v_call: TRBV12-3/TRBV12-4; clone_size: -; j_call: TRBJ1-1; d_call: -; cdr3_length: 13; cdr3_nt: TGTGCCAGTACAGGGTTTGGGAGGACTGAAGCTTTCTTT; cdr3_aa: CASTGFGRTEAFF
v_call: TRBV4-2; clone_size: -; j_call: TRBJ2-7; d_call: TRBD2; cdr3_length: 15; cdr3_nt: TGTGCCAGCAGCCAGCGGGCTAGCGGGGAATACGAGCAGTACTTC; cdr3_aa: CASSQRASGEYEQYF
v_call: TRBV4-2; clone_size: few; j_call: TRBJ2-3; d_call: TRBD2; cdr3_length: 16; cdr3_nt: TGTGCCAGCAGCCCCGGGACTAGCGGGGGGGCGGATACGCAGTATTTT; cdr3_aa: CASSPGTSGGADTQYF
v_call: TRBV7-2; clone_size: many; j_call: TRBJ2-5; d_call: TRBD1; cdr3_length: 13; cdr3_nt: TGTGCCAGCAGCCTGGGACAGGTGGAGACCCAGTACTTC; cdr3_aa: CASSLGQVETQYF
v_call: TRBV4-1; clone_size: few; j_call: TRBJ2-3; d_call: -; cdr3_length: 15; cdr3_nt: TGCGCCAGCAGCCAAGCGGCGGCTAGCACAGATACGCAGTATTTT; cdr3_aa: CASSQAAASTDTQYF
v_call: TRBV7-3; clone_size: few; j_call: TRBJ2-2; d_call: -; cdr3_length: 17; cdr3_nt: TGTGCCAGCAGCCCTACAGGGCTTCAATTCGACGCCGGGGAGCTGTTTTTT; cdr3_aa: CASSPTGLQFDAGELFF
v_call: TRBV20-1; clone_size: -; j_call: TRBJ1-6; d_call: -; cdr3_length: 16; cdr3_nt: TGCAGTGCTACTCCCCGTCCTAGCTCCTATAATTCACCCCTCCACTTT; cdr3_aa: CSATPRPSSYNSPLHF
v_call: TRBV9; clone_size: many; j_call: TRBJ2-1; d_call: -; cdr3_length: 11; cdr3_nt: TGTGCCAGCAGCGTGGCGAATGAGCAGTTCTTC; cdr3_aa: CASSVANEQFF
v_call: TRBV12-3/TRBV12-4; clone_size: -; j_call: TRBJ2-2; d_call: -; cdr3_length: 15; cdr3_nt: TGTGCCAGCCGACGGACAATGGACAACACCGGGGAGCTGTTTTTT; cdr3_aa: CASRRTMDNTGELFF
v_call: TRBV7-2; clone_size: -; j_call: TRBJ2-3; d_call: -; cdr3_length: 11; cdr3_nt: TGTGCCAGCAGCTTAGCCGGTGCGCAGTATTTT; cdr3_aa: CASSLAGAQYF
v_call: TRBV9; clone_size: few; j_call: TRBJ2-3; d_call: TRBD2; cdr3_length: 15; cdr3_nt: TGTGCCAGCAGCCCGCTAGCGGGGTATACGGATACGCAGTATTTT; cdr3_aa: CASSPLAGYTDTQYF
v_call: TRBV5-1; clone_size: few; j_call: TRBJ2-4; d_call: -; cdr3_length: 14; cdr3_nt: TGCGCCAGCAGTCGATCAGGGGGGATGAACATTCAGTACTTC; cdr3_aa: CASSRSGGMNIQYF
v_call: TRBV25-1; clone_size: few; j_call: TRBJ1-1; d_call: -; cdr3_length: 15; cdr3_nt: TGTGCCAGCAGTGACCCAAGGAGGGGGGACACTGAAGCTTTCTTT; cdr3_aa: CASSDPRRGDTEAFF
v_call: TRBV5-1; clone_size: few; j_call: TRBJ2-3; d_call: -; cdr3_length: 13; cdr3_nt: TGCGCCAGCATTGGAGGGGAACAAGATACGCAGTATTTT; cdr3_aa: CASIGGEQDTQYF
v_call: TRBV20-1; clone_size: -; j_call: TRBJ1-1; d_call: -; cdr3_length: 14; cdr3_nt: TGCAGTGCTAGAGAGGGACATGTGGGGACTGAAGCTTTCTTT; cdr3_aa: CSAREGHVGTEAFF
v_call: TRBV10-3; clone_size: few; j_call: TRBJ1-1; d_call: TRBD1; cdr3_length: 15; cdr3_nt: TGTGCCATACTCGACAGGGATGGATCAGGAACTGAAGCTTTCTTT; cdr3_aa: CAILDRDGSGTEAFF
v_call: TRBV4-1; clone_size: few; j_call: TRBJ1-1; d_call: -; cdr3_length: 15; cdr3_nt: TGCGCCAGCAGCCGTCTCGGGGGTAGTAGGACTGAAGCTTTCTTT; cdr3_aa: CASSRLGGSRTEAFF
v_call: TRBV6-2/TRBV6-3; clone_size: few; j_call: TRBJ2-5; d_call: -; cdr3_length: 12; cdr3_nt: TGTGCCATTACTGACCTTGATAGAACCCAGTACTTC; cdr3_aa: CAITDLDRTQYF
v_call: TRBV24-1; clone_size: few; j_call: TRBJ2-3; d_call: -; cdr3_length: 15; cdr3_nt: TGTGCCACCAGTGCCTGGGTGGGGGGCACAGATACGCAGTATTTT; cdr3_aa: CATSAWVGGTDTQYF
v_call: TRBV6-6; clone_size: many; j_call: TRBJ1-5; d_call: TRBD1; cdr3_length: 14; cdr3_nt: TGTGCCAGCAGTTATACGGACAGGGCTCAGCCCCAGCATTTT; cdr3_aa: CASSYTDRAQPQHF
v_call: TRBV4-1; clone_size: -; j_call: TRBJ2-2; d_call: -; cdr3_length: 15; cdr3_nt: TGCGCCAGCAGCCCTGCCACAGGGTACACCGGGGAGCTGTTTTTT; cdr3_aa: CASSPATGYTGELFF
v_call: TRBV5-1; clone_size: -; j_call: TRBJ2-1; d_call: TRBD1; cdr3_length: 17; cdr3_nt: TGCGCCAGCAGCGCAGGCCCCGGGACAGGGCTTTTCAATGAGCAGTTCTTC; cdr3_aa: CASSAGPGTGLFNEQFF
v_call: TRBV25-1; clone_size: -; j_call: TRBJ1-4; d_call: -; cdr3_length: 14; cdr3_nt: TGTGCCAGCAGTCGCGACGTCGGTAATGAAAAACTGTTTTTT; cdr3_aa: CASSRDVGNEKLFF
v_call: TRBV28; clone_size: few; j_call: TRBJ2-5; d_call: TRBD1; cdr3_length: 15; cdr3_nt: TGTGCCAGCAGTTCCGGGACAGGGTACCAAGAGACCCAGTACTTC; cdr3_aa: CASSSGTGYQETQYF